The text below deals with one TCR beta chain. Its specificity is not known. Vbeta (60) and Jbeta (13) primers were used in the PCR. TCRdb keeps only in-frame clones here, not all; method: immunoSEQ multiplex PCR. The sample has fewer than 150,000 clones, 74% seen once. These data come from a study of cytomegalovirus exposure and HLA in healthy donors. Study-wide results and limits: In an earlier analysis, about 87% or about 30%: the productive usage of most TCR beta V segments.

Each donor was nominally healthy when sampled (though unrecorded immune exposures were likely). The receptor's source is a woman aged 45-65 years in good health and CMV-seropositive. Sequenced material: PBMCs.

The CDR3 reads CASSLGGTGATEAFF. The CDR3 nucleotides read TGTGCCAGCAGCTTAGGCGGGACAGGGGCCACTGAAGCTTTCTTT. V usage is TRBV11-3 and J usage is TRBJ1-1; 10 bases map to TRBD1. The CDR3 has 15 residues. Germline CDR1 SGHNT, CDR2 YENEEA. V shed 1 base, J shed 4 bases, and the junction held 3 bases outside the gene matches.